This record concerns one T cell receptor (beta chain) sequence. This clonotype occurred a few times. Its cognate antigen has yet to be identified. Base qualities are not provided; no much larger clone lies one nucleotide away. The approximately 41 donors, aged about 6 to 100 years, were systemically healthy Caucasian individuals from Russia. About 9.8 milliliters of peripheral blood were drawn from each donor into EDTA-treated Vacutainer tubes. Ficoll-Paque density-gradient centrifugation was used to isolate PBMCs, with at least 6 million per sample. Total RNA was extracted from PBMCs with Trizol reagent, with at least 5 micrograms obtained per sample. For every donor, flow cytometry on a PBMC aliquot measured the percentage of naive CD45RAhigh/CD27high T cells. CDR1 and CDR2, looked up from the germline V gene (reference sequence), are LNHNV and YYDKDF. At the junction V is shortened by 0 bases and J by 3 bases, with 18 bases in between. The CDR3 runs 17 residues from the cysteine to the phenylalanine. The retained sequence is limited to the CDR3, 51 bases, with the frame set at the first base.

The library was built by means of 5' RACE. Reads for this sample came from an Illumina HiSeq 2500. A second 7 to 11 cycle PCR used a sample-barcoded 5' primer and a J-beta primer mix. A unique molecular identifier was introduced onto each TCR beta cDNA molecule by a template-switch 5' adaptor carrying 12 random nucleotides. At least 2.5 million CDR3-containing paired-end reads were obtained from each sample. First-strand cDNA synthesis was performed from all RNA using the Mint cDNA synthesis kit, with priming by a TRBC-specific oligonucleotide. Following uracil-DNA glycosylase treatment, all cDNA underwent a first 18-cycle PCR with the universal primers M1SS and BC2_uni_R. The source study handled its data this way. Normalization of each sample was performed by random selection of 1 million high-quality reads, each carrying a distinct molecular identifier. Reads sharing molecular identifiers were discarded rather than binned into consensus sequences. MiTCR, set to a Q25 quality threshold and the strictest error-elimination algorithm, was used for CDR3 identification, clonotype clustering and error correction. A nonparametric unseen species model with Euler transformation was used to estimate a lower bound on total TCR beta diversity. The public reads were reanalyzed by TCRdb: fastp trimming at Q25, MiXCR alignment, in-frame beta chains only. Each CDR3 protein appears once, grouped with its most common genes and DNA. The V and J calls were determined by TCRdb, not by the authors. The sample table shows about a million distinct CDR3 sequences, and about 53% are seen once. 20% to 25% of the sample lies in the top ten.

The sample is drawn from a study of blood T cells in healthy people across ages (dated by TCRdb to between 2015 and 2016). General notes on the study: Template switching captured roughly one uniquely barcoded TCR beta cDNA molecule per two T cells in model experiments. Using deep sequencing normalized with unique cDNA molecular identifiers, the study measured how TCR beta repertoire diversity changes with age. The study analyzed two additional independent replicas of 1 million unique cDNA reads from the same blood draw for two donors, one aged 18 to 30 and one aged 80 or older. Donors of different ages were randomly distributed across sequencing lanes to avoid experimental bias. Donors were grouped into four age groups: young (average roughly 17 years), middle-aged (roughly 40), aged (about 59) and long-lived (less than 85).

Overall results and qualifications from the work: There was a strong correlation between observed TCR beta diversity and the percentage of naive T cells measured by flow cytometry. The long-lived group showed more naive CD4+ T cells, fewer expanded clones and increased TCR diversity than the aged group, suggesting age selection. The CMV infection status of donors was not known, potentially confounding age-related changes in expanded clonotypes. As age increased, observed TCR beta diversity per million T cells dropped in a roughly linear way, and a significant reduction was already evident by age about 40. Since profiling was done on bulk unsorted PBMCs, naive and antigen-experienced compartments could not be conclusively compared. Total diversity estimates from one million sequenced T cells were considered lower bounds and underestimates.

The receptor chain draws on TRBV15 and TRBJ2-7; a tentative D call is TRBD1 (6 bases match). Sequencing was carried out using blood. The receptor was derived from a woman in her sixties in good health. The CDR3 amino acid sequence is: CATSRDNLWDTVYEQYF. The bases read TGTGCCACCAGCAGAGATAATTTGTGGGACACCGTCTACGAGCAGTACTTC.